Presented here are 14 T cell receptor beta chains from one specimen sequenced in a study of blood T cell repertoires in COVID-19 (dated by TCRdb to between 2020 and 2021). The library was prepared using the immunoSEQ multiplex PCR assay. TCRdb re-hosts the immuneACCESS table, in-frame sequences only. Its copies lack some clones; in the studies checked, an unresolved V gene accounts for under half of them, and the cause for the rest is not known. In all, the sample holds about 320,000 clones, and 88% of those were seen once. Roughly 1.7% of the sample comes from the top ten. The sample was peripheral blood. Receptors were obtained from a woman in her 30s with COVID-19, enrolled during active disease.

The chain carries TRBV5-1 and TRBJ2-3, with a weak D call TRBD1 (5 bases). This CDR3 is built from 18 residues. The germline gives CDR1 SGHRS, CDR2 YFSETQ. V was cut by 0 bases and J by 3 bases, with 20 bases left in between. CDR3 coding DNA: TGCGCCAGCAGCTTGGAACTTCGCTCCCAGGGCAGGACAGATACGCAGTATTTT. Its protein product is CASSLELRSQGRTDTQYF.

This chain joins TRBV7-6 and TRBJ1-1; possible D gene TRBD1, 5 bases. CDR3 length equals 13 residues. V was pared by 4 bases and J by 3 bases, with 9 bases between. Per germline, CDR1 SGHVS and CDR2 FNYEAQ. This CDR3 is CASSWGLYTEAFF. In nucleotides, the CDR3 is TGTGCCAGCAGCTGGGGACTTTACACTGAAGCTTTCTTT.

This clone was found once. This chain uses TRBV6-5 with TRBJ1-5; possible D gene TRBD1, 5 bases. The germline CDR1 and CDR2 sequences are MNHEY and SVGAGI. The CDR3 runs 15 residues. Trimming left V 6 bases short and J 3 bases short, with 15 bases between. The CDR3 region has the DNA TGTGCCAGCAGCAAAAAGACAGACTTCAATCAGCCCCAGCATTTT. It translates to CASSKKTDFNQPQHF.

The chain uses TRBV19 and TRBJ2-5; D might be TRBD1 (5 bases). Per germline, CDR1 LNHDA and CDR2 SQIVND (reference sequence). The CDR3 contains 13 residues. The V end lost 6 bases, the J end lost 4 bases, and 12 bases lay between the germline ends. CDR3 bases: TGTGCCAGTAGCCTCCCAGGGTTAGAGACCCAGTACTTC. It codes for CASSLPGLETQYF.

The chain recombines TRBV28 with TRBJ1-2; D possibly corresponds to TRBD1 (5 bases). Germline CDR1 reads MDHEN; CDR2 reads SYDVKM. V lost 3 bases and J lost 5, with 10 bases in between. The CDR3 runs 13 residues. The CDR3 protein is CASSFGREYGYTF. In DNA, the CDR3 is TGTGCCAGCAGTTTCGGCAGGGAATATGGCTACACCTTC.

The chain uses TRBV19 and TRBJ2-2; 8 bases map to TRBD2. Trimming cost V 9 bases and J 6 bases; bases outside gene matches: 12. CDR3 size: 15 residues. Germline CDR1 and CDR2: LNHDA and SQIVND (reference sequence). The chain's CDR3 is CASRPRGGLPGELFF. In nucleotides, the CDR3 is TGTGCCAGCCGACCCCGGGGGGGCCTTCCCGGGGAGCTGTTTTTT.

The rearrangement links TRBV6-5 to TRBJ1-1; D is possibly TRBD1 (5 bases). Germline V gene data show CDR1 as MNHEY and CDR2 as SVGAGI. V gave up 6 bases and J gave up 5 bases, with 13 bases separating them. The CDR3 is 13 amino acids. The CDR3 is CASSTWGGTEAFF. In DNA, the CDR3 is TGTGCCAGCAGCACCTGGGGGGGGACTGAAGCTTTCTTT.

The rearrangement links TRBV5-8 to TRBJ1-3; the match to TRBD1 covers 10 bases. Germline lookup yields CDR1 SGHTS and CDR2 YDEGEE. There are 18 residues in the CDR3. J lost 4 bases, V lost 4 bases, and 14 bases had no gene match. The CDR3 spells CASSPFFRDRGLGNTIYF. CDR3 nucleotide sequence: TGTGCCAGCAGCCCGTTTTTCCGGGACAGGGGCCTCGGAAACACCATATATTTT.

This chain uses TRBV5-5 with TRBJ1-5, with TRBD1 as a possible D gene (5 bases). The germline CDR1 and CDR2 sequences are SGHKS and YYEKEE (reference sequence). V lost 1 base to trimming and J lost 5 bases, with 10 bases between them. This CDR3 has 14 amino acids. Here the CDR3 reads CASSLSGIDQPQHF. In nucleotides, the CDR3 is TGTGCCAGCAGCTTGTCAGGGATCGATCAGCCCCAGCATTTT.

This sequence joins TRBV7-7 and TRBJ2-5, with 7 bases aligning to TRBD1. The CDR3 sequence is 15 residues long. V lost 5 bases to trimming and J lost 1 base; unmatched junction nucleotides: 7. Germline V gene data show CDR1 as SSHAT and CDR2 as FNYEAQ (reference sequence). The CDR3 loop is CASSPWTGPQETQYF. The CDR3 DNA follows: TGTGCCAGCAGCCCGTGGACAGGCCCCCAAGAGACCCAGTACTTC.

V gene TRBV3-1 (or the pseudogene TRBV3-2) combines with J gene TRBJ2-5, with 7 bases matching TRBD2. The CDR3 totals 17 residues. V shed 0 bases and J 2 bases; nucleotides not matched to a gene: 9. Germline V gives CDR1 LGHDT, CDR2 YNNKEL (reference sequence). CDR3 coding DNA: TGTGCCAGCAGCCAAGAACCCCTGACAGCGGGGCAAGAGACCCAGTACTTC. Amino acids: CASSQEPLTAGQETQYF.

This sequence joins TRBV7-2 and TRBJ1-3, with 10 bases aligning to TRBD1. V lost 1 base to trimming and J lost 4 bases; unmatched junction nucleotides: 4. The CDR3 has 16 amino acids. Germline lookup yields CDR1 SGHTA and CDR2 FQGNSA. The CDR3 is CASSLDGTGAGNTIYF. CDR3 nucleotide sequence: TGTGCCAGCAGCTTAGATGGGACAGGGGCAGGAAACACCATATATTTT. Using reference TRBV7-2 and TRBJ1-3 for the parts outside the CDR3, the full variable domain is GAGVSQSPSNKVTEKGKDVELRCDPISGHTALYWYRQSLGQGLEFLIYFQGNSAPDKSGLPSDRFSAERTGGSVSTLTIQRTQQEDSAVYLCASSLDGTGAGNTIYFGEGSWLTVV.

The V and J genes are TRBV6-2 or TRBV6-3 and TRBJ2-5; D might be TRBD2 (5 bases). CDR1 is MNHEY and CDR2 is SVGEGT in the germline V gene. V was cut by 0 bases and J by 9 bases, with 11 bases left in between. This CDR3 has 13 residues. In nucleotides, the CDR3 is TGTGCCAGCAGTTACTCGGCCCTCGGGGCCCAGTACTTC. The encoded protein is CASSYSALGAQYF.

The chain couples TRBV6-2 or TRBV6-3 to TRBJ2-7, with 8 nucleotides matching TRBD2. V was clipped by 2 bases and J by 3 bases; unmatched bases: 3. The CDR3 length is 14 residues. Germline-derived CDR1 and CDR2 are MNHEY and SVGEGT. In DNA form, the CDR3 reads TGTGCCAGCAGTTACCCGGGGGGGTACTACGAGCAGTACTTC. The encoded protein is CASSYPGGYYEQYF.